These 10 T cell receptor beta chains were all obtained from the same sample, sequenced in a study of T cells in women clearing cervical HPV infection. Repertoires were generated with immunoSEQ multiplex PCR, while TCRdb's copy carries only in-frame clones and drops some. Recorded for this sample: about 15,000 clones. Source material: blood buffy coat. These receptors came from a woman between 18 and 70 years old with a cervical HPV16 infection that either progressed to CIN3+ or cleared (not recorded which).

As for this clone: The read halts 3 residues ahead of the CDR3 end, with the missing end drawn from the germline J gene. The chain joins TRBV7-9 to TRBJ1-3; tentatively, D is TRBD1 (5 bases). V lost 4 bases and J lost 2, with 9 bases in between. The CDR3 is 14 residues long. Germline V CDR1 and CDR2: SEHNR, FQNEAQ (reference sequence). CDR3 DNA (partial): TGTGCCAGCAGCTCAGGGTTTCCTGGAAACACC. Amino acid sequence: CASSSGFPGNT. The CDR3 in full is CASSSGFPGNTIYF.

Concerning this clone itself: The read ends 3 residues before the CDR3 terminus; that terminus is restored from the germline J gene. The V call is TRBV7-6, the J call TRBJ1-1; 9 bases align to TRBD1. V dropped 5 bases and J dropped 1; count of bases not matched to a gene: 8. The V gene's germline CDR1 is SGHVS and CDR2 FNYEAQ. This CDR3 is built from 16 residues. The chain's CDR3 is CASSPDRGVGNTEAFF. The CDR3 DNA, read in part, is TGTGCCAGCAGCCCTGACAGGGGGGTTGGGAACACTGAA. Full variable domain (outside the CDR3, taken from reference TRBV7-6 and TRBJ1-1): GAGVSQSPRYKVTKRGQDVALRCDPISGHVSLYWYRQALGQGPEFLTYFNYEAQQDKSGLPNDRFSAERPEGSISTLTIQRTEQRDSAMYRCASSPDRGVGNTEAFFGQGTRLTVV.

Notes on this clone: The read comes to an end 3 residues before the CDR3 does, leaving the germline J gene to fill in the end. The chain combines TRBV12-3 or TRBV12-4 with TRBJ1-3; possibly TRBD1 for D (5 bases). V was clipped by 5 bases and J by 8 bases, with 22 bases between them. The CDR3 extends over 16 amino acids. CDR3 DNA, as far as it was read: TGTGCCAGCAGTCTCGGGGGGGTTTGGGCTGGCGACACC. This encodes CASSLGGVWAGDT. The CDR3 as a whole reads CASSLGGVWAGDTIYF.

Worth noting for this clone: The CDR3 extends 3 residues past the end of the read, so its final part is completed from the germline J gene. The gene calls are TRBV5-1 and TRBJ1-1; 8 bases align to TRBD1. Germline CDR1 is SGHRS and CDR2 is YFSETQ. The CDR3 contains 14 residues. CDR3 DNA, as far as it was read: TGCGCCAGCAGCGCACACTCGGACAGGGCCGAA. Amino acids: CASSAHSDRAE. The entire CDR3 sequence reads CASSAHSDRAEAFF.

To note about this clone: The sequenced fragment ends 3 residues before the CDR3 boundary, so the rest is inferred from the germline J gene. The chain joins TRBV27 to TRBJ2-7; the D gene is possibly TRBD2 (5 bases). V lost 7 bases and J lost 0, with 13 bases in between. This CDR3 contains 14 residues. CDR1 and CDR2 (germline): MNHEY, SMNVEV (reference sequence). The chain's CDR3 is CASTSRIASYEQYF. CDR3 DNA, as far as it was read: TGTGCCAGCACTAGCCGAATAGCCTCCTACGAG.

On this clone itself: The CDR3 extends 3 residues past the end of the read, so its final part is completed from the germline J gene. V and J are TRBV30 and TRBJ1-1; D is ambiguous. V was clipped by 2 bases and J by 1 base, with 8 bases between them. This CDR3 has 13 residues. Germline values: CDR1 GTSNPN, CDR2 SVGIG (reference sequence). CDR3 DNA, as far as it was read: TGTGCCTGGAGTCGTCAGGAGAACACTGAA. Translated: CAWSRQENTE. In full, the CDR3 is CAWSRQENTEAFF.

Comments on this clone: From the germline J gene comes the end of the CDR3, since the read stops 3 residues before it. The chain combines TRBV4-1 with TRBJ1-6; TRBD1 might be the D (5 bases). CDR3 length: 14 residues. Per the germline V gene, CDR1 is MGHRA and CDR2 is YSYEKL. The sequenced part of the CDR3 DNA is TGCGCCAGCAGCCTAGTTGGAGGGGATAGGCCC. The encoded protein is CASSLVGGDRP. Given in full, the CDR3 is CASSLVGGDRPLHF.

Concerning this clone itself: The read terminates 3 residues before the CDR3 end, so the remaining end is supplied by the germline J gene. The chain combines TRBV19 with TRBJ1-4; 9 bases fit TRBD1. The CDR3 has 16 amino acids. V gave up 6 bases and J gave up 5 bases; unmatched junction bases: 10. Germline CDR1 and CDR2: LNHDA and SQIVND (reference sequence). This CDR3 is CASSDRGRSQNEKLFF. CDR3 bases read: TGTGCCAGTAGCGACAGGGGGAGAAGCCAGAATGAAAAA.

As concerns this clone: The read terminates 3 residues ahead of where the CDR3 ends, so the germline J gene completes it. The chain links TRBV20-1 to TRBJ2-1, with 14 bases lining up with TRBD2. The V gene's germline CDR1 is DFQATT and CDR2 SNEGSKA (reference sequence). The V segment lost 5 bases and the J segment 4 bases; nucleotides outside the gene matches: 10. This CDR3 is built from 17 residues. The DNA read from the CDR3 is TGCAGTGCTGGAGGGACTAGCGGGGGTCACCGGTACAATGAG. It yields the protein CSAGGTSGGHRYNE. The whole CDR3 protein is CSAGGTSGGHRYNEQFF.

For this clone: The read finishes 3 residues shy of the CDR3 end, and the germline J gene is used to complete it. The chain recombines TRBV24-1 with TRBJ2-2, with D maybe TRBD2 (6 bases). CDR3 length equals 13 residues. V was cut by 3 bases and J by 5 bases, with 6 bases left in between. CDR1 KGHDR and CDR2 SFDVKD come from the germline V gene. CDR3 DNA (partial): TGTGCCACCAGTGATAGCGGGACCGGGGAG. Translation: CATSDSGTGE. The whole CDR3 region reads CATSDSGTGELFF.